Below, 9 T cell receptor beta chains from the same sample are listed, as sequenced in a study of blood T cell repertoires in COVID-19. The method was immunoSEQ multiplex PCR; TCRdb's version includes in-frame clones alone and lacks a portion of them. The sample has some 40,000 clones, about 87% seen once. Sequencing was done on a sample of peripheral blood. Every receptor here comes from a human donor in a cohort sampled during active COVID-19.

The chain has TRBV11-2 and TRBJ2-7; no definite D call. The CDR3 sequence is 13 residues long. CDR1 is SGHAT, CDR2 FQNNGV, per germline. Between the trimmed V and J ends, which lost 3 bases and 2 bases, there was a span of 8 bases. The CDR3 coding sequence is TGTGCCAGCAGCTTCGGCGGAACCTACGAGCAGTACTTC. Residues: CASSFGGTYEQYF.

The gene calls are TRBV18 and TRBJ2-5; D remains ambiguous. CDR3 length: 12 residues. Germline CDR1 and CDR2: KGHSH and LQKENI. V gave up 3 bases and J gave up 2 bases, with 4 bases separating them. The CDR3 nucleotides read TGTGCCAGCTCACCCATGCAAGAGACCCAGTACTTC. Protein: CASSPMQETQYF. The full variable domain, with the rest looked up from reference TRBV18 and TRBJ2-5, is NAGVMQNPRHLVRRRGQEARLRCSPMKGHSHVYWYRQLPEEGLKFMVYLQKENIIDESGMPKERFSAEFPKEGPSILRIQQVVRGDSAAYFCASSPMQETQYFGPGTRLLVL.

This chain joins TRBV18 and TRBJ2-1, with 9 bases aligning to TRBD2. Germline V gene sequence: CDR1 KGHSH, CDR2 LQKENI. V was clipped by 5 bases and J by 4 bases; unmatched bases: 3. CDR3 length equals 14 residues. The CDR3 coding sequence is TGTGCCAGCTCATCGACTAGCGGATACAATGAGCAGTTCTTC. This translates into CASSSTSGYNEQFF.

There are a few counts of this clone. The rearrangement links TRBV18 to TRBJ1-1; weak D call: TRBD1 (6 bases). The CDR3 loop spans 13 amino acids. The V end was cut by 5 bases, the J end by 3 bases, with 10 bases between. Germline V gene lookup returns CDR1 KGHSH and CDR2 LQKENI. DNA of the CDR3: TGTGCCAGCTCAGCAGGGGTAGACACTGAAGCTTTCTTT. Translated: CASSAGVDTEAFF.

The rearrangement joins TRBV7-2 to TRBJ1-6, with D possibly TRBD1 on 5 matching bases. In germline, CDR1 is SGHTA, CDR2 FQGNSA. This CDR3 spans 16 amino acids. V was cut by 5 bases and J by 9 bases, with 20 bases left in between. The CDR3 region is CASSLGRGSQGSPLHF. CDR3 DNA: TGTGCCAGCAGCCTAGGGAGGGGCTCCCAGGGTTCACCCCTCCACTTT.

The chain joins TRBV7-2 to TRBJ1-3; 9 bases map to TRBD1. Germline V gene sequence: CDR1 SGHTA, CDR2 FQGNSA. This CDR3 has 15 amino acids. J lost 4 bases, V lost 2 bases, and 3 bases had no gene match. CDR3: CASSLSGQGGNTIYF. In DNA, the CDR3 is TGTGCCAGCAGCTTAAGCGGACAGGGGGGAAACACCATATATTTT.

V is TRBV13 and J is TRBJ1-1, with D hard to call. This CDR3 comprises 12 residues. Germline CDR1 reads PRHDT; CDR2 reads FYEKMQ (reference sequence). V gave up 5 bases and J gave up 3 bases, with 7 bases separating them. CDR3 DNA sequence: TGTGCCAGCAGCCTACGGGACACTGAAGCTTTCTTT. This gives the protein CASSLRDTEAFF.

The V gene is TRBV9, the J gene TRBJ2-2, with 9 positions matching TRBD2. Germline lookup yields CDR1 SGDLS and CDR2 YYNGEE. The CDR3 loop spans 20 amino acids. V was clipped by 1 base and J by 5 bases; unmatched bases: 18. The CDR3 reads CASSVTLPTRGGARTGELFF. CDR3 nucleotides: TGTGCCAGCAGCGTAACCCTTCCTACTCGCGGGGGGGCTCGGACCGGGGAGCTGTTTTTT.

The gene calls are TRBV19 and TRBJ2-3, with D possibly being TRBD2 (5 bases). Germline CDR1 and CDR2: LNHDA and SQIVND (reference sequence). There are 8 residues in the CDR3. Trimming pared 8 bases from V and 13 bases from J, leaving 7 bases between. Here the CDR3 reads CASPEEYF. In DNA form, the CDR3 reads TGTGCCAGTCCGGAGGAGTATTTT.